The clone carrying this TCR beta chain was recorded a few times. The antigen is undetermined. The source of the sample is a study of cytotoxic CD8 clonotypes in ibrutinib-treated CLL. Study details: Complete response was seen in 2 patients and partial in some 25; 12 progressed and roughly 14 stayed remitted after a median 68 months. Response sampling occurred after a median 12 months of treatment (range 6 to 36).

V was pared by 10 bases and J by 2 bases, with 18 bases between. The CDR3 is 15 residues long. Germline lookup yields CDR1 LNHDA and CDR2 SQIVND (reference sequence). With sequencing, the targeted depth ranged from 1 in 200,000 to 1 in 1 million T cells. Measured with immunoSEQ multiplex PCR; TCRdb has only the in-frame clones, and not every one. The profile shows roughly 220,000 clones, about four fifths of them singletons. General study findings and limits: Public clonotypes, rarely seen, contracted or held steady on treatment.

The sequence was obtained from a human donor with chronic lymphocytic leukemia. The rearrangement links TRBV19 to TRBJ1-5, with D maybe TRBD1 (6 bases). The sample here was PBMCs, taken after 12 months of ibrutinib treatment. This CDR3 is CATAKQGMGNQPQHF. The CDR3, as DNA: TGTGCCACCGCCAAACAGGGAATGGGCAATCAGCCCCAGCATTTT.